A selection of T cell receptor beta chains follows, all from one sample in a study of blood T cell repertoires in COVID-19. Sequencing used immunoSEQ multiplex PCR; TCRdb keeps in-frame clones, though not all of them. The sample holds approximately 50,000 clones; roughly 86% are singletons and the top ten take under 30%. Sequencing was done on a sample of peripheral blood. All receptors come from a woman older than 75 with acute or convalescent COVID-19. CDR3s include the opening cysteine and the closing phenylalanine or tryptophan. The order of the fields is D gene, J gene, V gene, CDR3 protein. D genes are given only for firm matches.

D: -
J: TRBJ2-2
V: TRBV5-1
CDR3: CASSLVGQGTGELFF

D: TRBD1
J: TRBJ1-2
V: TRBV28
CDR3: CASRSGTVAGYTF

D: -
J: TRBJ2-3
V: TRBV20-1
CDR3: CSASPQGRGRLDTQYF

D: TRBD1
J: TRBJ1-1
V: TRBV7-2
CDR3: CASSLGGQGLTEAFF

D: -
J: TRBJ1-1
V: TRBV19
CDR3: CACKGLAVTEAFF

D: -
J: TRBJ1-5
V: TRBV11-2
CDR3: CASSFNGDLPQHF

D: -
J: TRBJ2-5
V: TRBV14
CDR3: CASSQLGGLETQYF

D: -
J: TRBJ2-1
V: TRBV27
CDR3: CASSFGQGSYNEQFF

D: TRBD1
J: TRBJ2-1
V: TRBV6-5
CDR3: CASNKDRAVMDEQFF

D: -
J: TRBJ1-5
V: TRBV7-8
CDR3: CASSLELNQPQHF

D: -
J: TRBJ1-4
V: TRBV12-3/TRBV12-4
CDR3: CASSWGRNEKLFF

D: TRBD2
J: TRBJ2-5
V: TRBV5-1
CDR3: CASSLDTSGGKGETQYF

D: -
J: TRBJ2-5
V: TRBV2
CDR3: CASSPSLKETQYF

D: -
J: TRBJ1-1
V: TRBV7-2
CDR3: CASGQPVGSEAFF

D: -
J: TRBJ1-5
V: TRBV3-1/TRBV3-2
CDR3: CASGPSTGFNSNQPQHF

D: -
J: TRBJ1-5
V: TRBV28
CDR3: CASSTDRVTNQPQHF

D: -
J: TRBJ1-2
V: TRBV19
CDR3: CASSIDPGRDTNYGYTF

D: TRBD1
J: TRBJ2-1
V: TRBV25-1
CDR3: CASRAGTGGYNEQFF

D: -
J: TRBJ2-5
V: TRBV11-3
CDR3: CASSPGSETQYF

D: -
J: TRBJ2-3
V: TRBV3-1/TRBV3-2
CDR3: CASSQAPGYDTDTQYF

D: TRBD2
J: TRBJ2-1
V: TRBV7-9
CDR3: CASSSTRESNEQFF

D: TRBD2
J: TRBJ2-5
V: TRBV7-7
CDR3: CASSLGLAAETQYF

D: -
J: TRBJ1-4
V: TRBV7-9
CDR3: CASSLQGSNEKLFF

D: -
J: TRBJ1-4
V: TRBV28
CDR3: CASSLRVEEKLFF

D: -
J: TRBJ2-1
V: TRBV9
CDR3: CASHAGTPYNEQFF